Sequencing of this T cell receptor (beta chain) was carried out in a study of control samples from healthy donors and cancer patients. Sequencing used immunoSEQ multiplex PCR; TCRdb keeps in-frame clones, though not all of them. The sample holds 100,000 to 150,000 clones, just under 90% seen once. Germline CDR1 is SNHLY and CDR2 is FYNNEI. Trimming pared 2 bases from V and 11 bases from J, leaving 6 bases between. This CDR3 has 10 amino acids. Sequenced: PBMCs. The rearrangement links TRBV2 to TRBJ1-1; D unclear. This TCR was recovered from a man aged 50 or older with head and neck cancer. The CDR3 sequence is CASSERSAFF. The CDR3 region has the DNA TGTGCCAGCAGTGAAAGGTCCGCTTTCTTT.